These T cell receptor beta chains were read from a single sample in a study of T-cell reconstitution after alpha-beta-depleted transplantation in children. TCRdb re-called the PCR reads through MiXCR, storing one row per CDR3 protein. Of hundreds of thousands of distinct CDR3 sequences in the sample, approximately 17% were seen once. The sequencing used PBMCs, mostly from graft donor cells, collected 360 days after TCRalphabeta/CD19-depleted stem cell transplant. The receptor source for this set is a male patient aged 2-15 years who had a stem cell transplant for acute lymphoblastic leukemia, so the T cells may come from the graft donor. CDR3s include the opening cysteine and the closing phenylalanine or tryptophan. D genes are given only for firm matches. Size tells how often a clone was seen (once, few, many) or the class of an expanded clone, and some rows leave it out.

D gene | J gene | clone size | V gene | CDR3 length | CDR3 DNA | CDR3 protein
TRBD2 | TRBJ2-1 | NA | TRBV11-2 | 18 | TGTGCCAGCAGCTCTACTAGCGGGGGGCCCTACTCCTACAATGAGCAGTTCTTC | CASSSTSGGPYSYNEQFF
NA | TRBJ2-3 | NA | TRBV5-1 | 16 | TGCGCCAGCAGCTTGTCCCTAGGCGGAGGCACAGATACGCAGTATTTT | CASSLSLGGGTDTQYF
NA | TRBJ1-1 | few | TRBV5-5 | 14 | TGTGCCAGCAGCTTGGCCACATTGAACACTGAAGCTTTCTTT | CASSLATLNTEAFF
NA | TRBJ2-7 | NA | TRBV20-1 | 16 | TGCAGTGCTAGAGTCGAAGGACACCCACACCCCTACGAGCAGTACTTC | CSARVEGHPHPYEQYF
NA | TRBJ2-7 | many | TRBV4-2 | 13 | TGTGCCAGCAGCCCTGGGACTGTCTACGAGCAGTACTTC | CASSPGTVYEQYF
TRBD1 | TRBJ1-1 | NA | TRBV7-2 | 14 | TGTGCCAGCAGCCCATCAACAGGGGGCACTGAAGCTTTCTTT | CASSPSTGGTEAFF
NA | TRBJ1-3 | few | TRBV4-2 | 16 | TGTGCCAGCAGCCAAGACGAGGGATCGGCTGGAAACACCATATATTTT | CASSQDEGSAGNTIYF
NA | TRBJ2-2 | NA | TRBV19 | 14 | TGTGCCAGTCGAACCACAGGAGGAACCGGGGAGCTGTTTTTT | CASRTTGGTGELFF
NA | TRBJ2-3 | NA | TRBV6-2/TRBV6-3 | 14 | TGTGCCAGCATTCCTGCGGGGCTCACAGATACGCAGTATTTT | CASIPAGLTDTQYF
NA | TRBJ1-5 | few | TRBV12-3/TRBV12-4 | 15 | TGTGCCAGCAGTTTAGGTCGGAGGGCACATCAGCCCCAGCATTTT | CASSLGRRAHQPQHF
NA | TRBJ2-5 | NA | TRBV7-9 | 14 | TGTGCCAGCAGCTCCTACAGGGTTGGAGAGACCCAGTACTTC | CASSSYRVGETQYF
TRBD1 | TRBJ1-1 | NA | TRBV12-3/TRBV12-4 | 16 | TGTGCCAGCAGCCGAGGGACAGGGGGTTGGAACACTGAAGCTTTCTTT | CASSRGTGGWNTEAFF
NA | TRBJ2-1 | NA | TRBV12-3/TRBV12-4 | 14 | TGTGCCAGCAGTTTATGGGACCCGTACAATGAGCAGTTCTTC | CASSLWDPYNEQFF
NA | TRBJ1-2 | few | TRBV12-3/TRBV12-4 | 13 | TGTGCCAGCAGTTCGGGCATACCTGATGGCTACACCTTC | CASSSGIPDGYTF
TRBD1 | TRBJ2-4 | NA | TRBV6-1 | 14 | TGTGCCAGCACCGACAGGGTTGCCAAAAACATTCAGTACTTC | CASTDRVAKNIQYF
NA | TRBJ2-2 | few | TRBV27 | 14 | TGTGCCAGCAGTTTAGATCCGAACACCGGGGAGCTGTTTTTT | CASSLDPNTGELFF
TRBD1 | TRBJ2-7 | NA | TRBV11-2 | 20 | TGTGCCAGCAGCTTAGTCAGGGGGCCGCGTAAGGGGAAAATTCGGTGGGAGCAGTACTTC | CASSLVRGPRKGKIRWEQYF
NA | TRBJ2-3 | many | TRBV3-1 | 15 | TGTGCCAGCAGCCAAGCTTTTAGCGGCACAGATACGCAGTATTTT | CASSQAFSGTDTQYF
TRBD1 | TRBJ1-1 | few | TRBV19 | 15 | TGTGCCAGTAGTACGGACAGGGGCCCGAACACTGAAGCTTTCTTT | CASSTDRGPNTEAFF
TRBD1 | TRBJ1-6 | NA | TRBV10-3 | 18 | TGTGCCATCAGTGAGTCTTTGGGACAGGGGTTCTATAATTCACCCCTCCACTTT | CAISESLGQGFYNSPLHF
TRBD1 | TRBJ2-5 | few | TRBV20-1 | 15 | TGCAGTGCTAGAAGGCAGGGGGTTTGGCAAGAGACCCAGTACTTC | CSARRQGVWQETQYF
NA | TRBJ2-7 | few | TRBV6-1 | 14 | TGTGCCAGCAGCCTGCGGAGGGGGCAGGGTGAGCAGTACTTC | CASSLRRGQGEQYF
NA | TRBJ2-2 | few | TRBV4-3 | 16 | TGCGCCAGCAGCCATCCAGAGGGGCCAAACACCGGGGAGCTGTTTTTT | CASSHPEGPNTGELFF
NA | TRBJ2-3 | NA | TRBV6-5 | 16 | TGTGCCAGCAGTTATGGCCGGACCCGTGGGGCAGATACGCAGTATTTT | CASSYGRTRGADTQYF
TRBD1 | TRBJ1-2 | NA | TRBV12-3/TRBV12-4 | 16 | TGTGCCAGCAGTTTAGCGGGGGGACAGGGAATTCGTGGCTACACCTTC | CASSLAGGQGIRGYTF
NA | TRBJ2-2 | few | TRBV27 | 13 | TGTGCCAGCAGCTGGGGAGGCACCGGGGAGCTGTTTTTT | CASSWGGTGELFF
NA | TRBJ2-7 | NA | TRBV7-8 | 14 | TGTGCCAGCAGCTTAAGTACTAAGTCTTACGAGCAGTACTTC | CASSLSTKSYEQYF
NA | TRBJ1-4 | many | TRBV4-1 | 14 | TGCGCCAGCAGCACGGAGTGGCAGAATGAAAAACTGTTTTTT | CASSTEWQNEKLFF
NA | TRBJ1-2 | NA | TRBV6-5 | 14 | TGTGCCAGCAGTTACGAGATCGGGTACTATGGCTACACCTTC | CASSYEIGYYGYTF
TRBD1 | TRBJ2-1 | many | TRBV28 | 19 | TGTGCCAGCAGTTCCTTTATCGGACAGGATTTAAGCTCCTACAATGAGCAGTTCTTC | CASSSFIGQDLSSYNEQFF
TRBD1 | TRBJ2-7 | NA | TRBV3-1 | 15 | TGTGCCAGCAGCAAACGGGACAGGGCCTCCTACGAGCAGTACTTC | CASSKRDRASYEQYF
NA | TRBJ2-1 | NA | TRBV10-3 | 15 | TGTGCCATCAGTGAGGGCAGGGGGGACTACAATGAGCAGTTCTTC | CAISEGRGDYNEQFF
NA | TRBJ2-2 | few | TRBV7-9 | 15 | TGTGCCAGCAGCTTATCGCGGAAAGGTCCCGGGGAGCTGTTTTTT | CASSLSRKGPGELFF
NA | TRBJ2-7 | few | TRBV29-1 | 11 | TGCAGCGTTGCCCTCGCCAGCGAGCAGTACTTC | CSVALASEQYF
NA | TRBJ2-7 | many | TRBV12-3/TRBV12-4 | 11 | TGTGCCAGCAGTTTGGGCCACGAGCAGTACTTC | CASSLGHEQYF
TRBD1 | TRBJ2-1 | once | TRBV25-1 | 15 | TGTGCCAGCAGTGAATTTGGGACAGGGACTCCTGAGCAGTTCTTC | CASSEFGTGTPEQFF
TRBD1 | TRBJ2-3 | few | TRBV20-1 | 13 | TGCAGTGCTGTAGGACAGGGCACAGATACGCAGTATTTT | CSAVGQGTDTQYF
NA | TRBJ2-7 | few | TRBV28 | 12 | TGTGCCAGCAGTAAAAACACTTACGAGCAGTACTTC | CASSKNTYEQYF
TRBD2 | TRBJ2-1 | many | TRBV20-1 | 14 | TGCAGTGCTTTCGGGGGGGCTGCCTACAATGAGCAGTTCTTC | CSAFGGAAYNEQFF
NA | TRBJ1-2 | NA | TRBV2 | 13 | TGTGCCAGCAGTGTTGGCAGTAACTATGGCTACACCTTC | CASSVGSNYGYTF
NA | TRBJ2-3 | NA | TRBV24-1 | 14 | TGTGCCACCAGTGACTGGGGGGGCACAGATACGCAGTATTTT | CATSDWGGTDTQYF
NA | TRBJ2-3 | few | TRBV10-2 | 15 | TGCGCCAGCAGTGATTTTTGGGAACCCACAGATACGCAGTATTTT | CASSDFWEPTDTQYF
NA | TRBJ2-3 | NA | TRBV7-2 | 15 | TGTGCCAGCAGCTTAGTGGTGATGGGCACAGATACGCAGTATTTT | CASSLVVMGTDTQYF
TRBD1 | TRBJ2-1 | NA | TRBV11-2 | 13 | TGTGCCAGCAGCGAGGGACAGGGGAATGAGCAGTTCTTC | CASSEGQGNEQFF
NA | TRBJ2-5 | NA | TRBV5-1 | 14 | TGCGCCAGCAGCTTCGGGGTACTCCAAGAGACCCAGTACTTC | CASSFGVLQETQYF
TRBD2 | TRBJ2-7 | few | TRBV3-1 | 16 | TGTGCCAGCCAGGGACTAGCGGGGGGGAGCGCCTACGAGCAGTACTTC | CASQGLAGGSAYEQYF
NA | TRBJ1-4 | NA | TRBV12-3/TRBV12-4 | 15 | TGTGCCAGCAGTCCGACAACTCGCACTAATGAAAAACTGTTTTTT | CASSPTTRTNEKLFF
NA | TRBJ2-5 | NA | TRBV3-1 | 18 | TGTACCAGCAGTTTGTCCCGGGGTCAGGGTCCAACCCAAGAGACCCAGTACTTC | CTSSLSRGQGPTQETQYF
NA | TRBJ2-3 | few | TRBV24-1 | 13 | TGTGCCACCGGGGACGGCAGCACAGATACGCAGTATTTT | CATGDGSTDTQYF
TRBD1 | TRBJ1-1 | NA | TRBV12-3/TRBV12-4 | 13 | TGTGCCAGCATCACAGGGGGCGCGGCTGAAGCTTTCTTT | CASITGGAAEAFF
NA | TRBJ2-3 | few | TRBV29-1 | 11 | TGCAGCGTTCATCTAGGGGATACGCAGTATTTT | CSVHLGDTQYF
TRBD2 | TRBJ2-1 | NA | TRBV20-1 | 12 | TGCAGTGCGAGACTAGCGGGGGGGGAGCAGTTCTTC | CSARLAGGEQFF
NA | TRBJ2-7 | NA | TRBV20-1 | 14 | TGCAGTGCTAGAGACGGTTCCAGGGGCTACGAGCAGTACTTC | CSARDGSRGYEQYF
NA | TRBJ2-1 | NA | TRBV7-6 | 12 | TGTGCCAGCAGCTTCTGGAGGGTCCCGCAGTTCTTC | CASSFWRVPQFF
TRBD1 | TRBJ2-7 | many | TRBV2 | 15 | TGTGCCAGCAGAGACAGACAGGGCGCGCCCTACGAGCAGTACTTC | CASRDRQGAPYEQYF